This T cell receptor (beta chain) was identified during a study of control samples from healthy donors and cancer patients (dated by TCRdb to between 2020 and 2021). Spanning cysteine to phenylalanine, the CDR3 consists of 14 amino acids. The sequence is cut down to CDR3 DNA, 42 bases in frame from base 1. Between the V and J ends, shortened by 1 base and 6 bases respectively, the junction contains 12 bases. CDR1 and CDR2, per the germline V gene, are SGHVS and FQNEAQ. A word on this clone: Its antigen specificity is not known. There are no base qualities to consult, and no much larger clone falls within one base.

Library method: the immunoSEQ multiplex PCR assay. In its TCRdb copy, this immuneACCESS table keeps in-frame sequences only and misses some clones. Where compared with another copy, unresolved V genes explain less than half of these, and the others have no known cause. Within this sample are 150,000 or so clones, with approximately 94% of them counted one time only. The biggest ten clones account for about 8.5% of the sample. The chain links TRBV7-8 with TRBJ1-1; no D gene call is confident. Source material: blood. This clonotype was sampled from a woman aged 35 to 49 in good health. The DNA reads as follows: TGTGCCAGCAGCTTAGGGTCTCCTGGGGCTGAAGCTTTCTTT. Its translation is CASSLGSPGAEAFF.